The present T cell receptor (beta chain) was sequenced within a study of blood T cell repertoires in COVID-19. Study as a whole: The United States, Italy and Spain were the sources of the acute and convalescent COVID-19 samples. Sources were T cells, B-cell-depleted T cells, or PBMCs; the material itself was cDNA or gDNA.

Per the authors' pipeline: Reference gene primer amplification gave estimated nucleated cell counts. TCRdb's copy holds only in-frame clones and misses some; the assay was immunoSEQ multiplex PCR. Clonal size and the V and J genes are those of that table, whereas D and trimming came from the DNA. The sample holds about 12,000 clones; around 70% are singletons and the top ten take roughly a tenth. Patients at the Seattle site were enrolled during active infection and followed longitudinally. This clone was counted between two and nine times. The J segment lost 4 bases and the V segment lost 2 bases, leaving 14 bases of the junction unmatched. The CDR3 totals 19 residues. Germline loops: CDR1 MDHEN, CDR2 SYDVKM.

The V call is TRBV28, the J call TRBJ2-1; 10 nucleotides agree with TRBD2. The sequence came from a man aged 55-75 years with COVID-19, enrolled during active disease. The sample consisted of peripheral blood. This CDR3 reads CASSLPSYRSGGGYNEQFF. In DNA, the CDR3 is TGTGCCAGCAGTTTACCAAGTTACAGGAGCGGGGGGGGTTACAATGAGCAGTTCTTC.